Each of the 24 T cell receptor beta chains below was sequenced from the same sample in a study of T cells in Graves' hyperthyroidism and ophthalmopathy. The TCR beta CDR3 regions underwent amplification using RNA transcripts as the source. During a first-round RT-PCR of the TCR CDR3, the HTBI primer set was used. TCRdb called the multiplex PCR reads again in MiXCR, with one record for every CDR3 protein. The profile shows about 360,000 distinct CDR3 sequences, around 13% of them singletons. The sequenced material came from blood. These receptors were taken from a woman in her late teens or twenties with Graves' hyperthyroidism.

V is TRBV5-1 and J is TRBJ2-1, with TRBD1 matching 11 bases. Germline assignment: CDR1 SGHRS and CDR2 YFSETQ. Trimming removed 7 bases from V and 3 bases from J; junction bases left unmatched: 6. This CDR3 comprises 15 residues. The DNA for the CDR3 is TGCGCCAGCGCAAAGGGACAGGGGGACTACAATGAGCAGTTCTTC. This translates into CASAKGQGDYNEQFF.

This clonotype came up a few times. The chain joins TRBV7-8 to TRBJ1-6, with D unresolved. The V end was cut by 5 bases, the J end by 11 bases, with 13 bases between. From germline, CDR1 is SGHVS and CDR2 FQNEAQ. The CDR3 sequence is 13 residues long. DNA for the CDR3: TGTGCCAGCAGCCCTTGGTCGGGAGCACCCCTCCACTTT. It specifies CASSPWSGAPLHF.

This clonotype was found many times. The J gene is TRBJ1-1, the V gene TRBV18; perhaps TRBD1 as D (6 bases). V gave up 6 bases and J gave up 1 base, with 12 bases separating them. Germline V gene lookup returns CDR1 KGHSH and CDR2 LQKENI. The CDR3 runs 14 residues. The CDR3 nucleotides are TGTGCCAGCTCGCAAACAGGGCAGAACACTGAAGCTTTCTTT. It specifies CASSQTGQNTEAFF.

Concerning this clonotype: Possible read error: a much larger clone is one base away. The chain combines TRBV2 with TRBJ1-3; TRBD1 is a possible D gene (5 bases). This CDR3 is 14 amino acids long. The V and J ends lost 5 bases and 0 bases respectively, with 8 bases between them. CDR1 is SNHLY, CDR2 FYNNEI, per germline. The CDR3 loop reads CASSRGFSGNTIYF. The CDR3 nucleotides read TGTGCCAGCAGTAGGGGTTTCTCTGGAAACACCATATATTTT.

This sequence joins TRBV20-1 and TRBJ2-1; weak D call: TRBD2 (7 bases). V lost 7 bases and J 7 bases, leaving 23 bases between the germline ends. CDR1 and CDR2 from the germline V gene are DFQATT and SNEGSKA (reference sequence). The CDR3 loop spans 15 amino acids. The CDR3 loop reads CSVIRGGAFKNEQFF. The CDR3, as DNA: TGCAGTGTCATAAGGGGGGGGGCCTTTAAAAATGAGCAGTTCTTC.

This clonotype showed up many times. This chain joins TRBV11-2 and TRBJ1-2; unclear D gene. The CDR3 loop spans 15 amino acids. Trimming removed 5 bases from V and 0 bases from J, with 13 bases in between. The germline V gene has CDR1 SGHAT and CDR2 FQNNGV. CDR3 loop: CASSKLTDPNYGYTF. CDR3 in DNA: TGTGCCAGCAGCAAACTAACTGACCCTAACTATGGCTACACCTTC. Variable domain in full (rest from reference TRBV11-2 and TRBJ1-2): EAGVAQSPRYKIIEKRQSVAFWCNPISGHATLYWYQQILGQGPKLLIQFQNNGVVDDSQLPKDRFSAERLKGVDSTLKIQPAKLEDSAVYLCASSKLTDPNYGYTFGSGTRLTVV.

Many counts were recorded for this clonotype. The CDR3 here is CSALDDSGTTRETQYF. The CDR3 DNA sequence: TGCAGTGCTCTAGACGATTCCGGGACAACGAGGGAGACCCAGTACTTC. V usage is TRBV20-1 and J usage is TRBJ2-5; D might be TRBD1 (6 bases). CDR3 size: 16 residues. Deletions cut 5 bases from V and 5 bases from J, with 24 bases between. Germline V gene lookup returns CDR1 DFQATT and CDR2 SNEGSKA (reference sequence).

This clonotype was detected many times. V and J are TRBV7-2 and TRBJ2-5, with 8 bases identical to TRBD2. V was clipped by 5 bases and J by 4 bases; unmatched bases: 9. Germline CDR1 is SGHTA and CDR2 is FQGNSA. The CDR3 runs to 15 residues. The CDR3 sequence: CASSPSSGGRETQYF. In nucleotides, the CDR3 is TGTGCCAGCAGCCCAAGTTCGGGGGGGCGAGAGACCCAGTACTTC.

This clonotype showed up just a few times. V usage is TRBV7-8 and J usage is TRBJ2-7; 9 bases agree with TRBD2. Germline CDR1 reads SGHVS; CDR2 reads FQNEAQ. V lost 2 bases and J lost 3; bases outside the gene matches: 5. The CDR3 length is 15 residues. Here the CDR3 DNA reads TGTGCCAGCAGCTTACTTAGCGGGGGACGCTACGAGCAGTACTTC. The encoded protein is CASSLLSGGRYEQYF.

This chain links TRBV9 with TRBJ2-1, with 8 positions matching TRBD1. With V trimmed by 0 bases and J by 7 bases, 6 bases remained unmatched. Germline V gene lookup returns CDR1 SGDLS and CDR2 YYNGEE. This CDR3 spans 15 amino acids. The CDR3 DNA reads as TGTGCCAGCAGCGTAGCGCGGACAGGGAGTAATGAGCAGTTCTTC. Translating it yields CASSVARTGSNEQFF.

Worth noting for this clonotype: Possible read error: a much larger clone is one base away. The J gene is TRBJ1-3, the V gene TRBV7-2, with D perhaps matching TRBD1 (6 bases). Trimming took off 8 bases at V and 4 bases at J, with 18 bases between the two ends. This CDR3 spans 15 amino acids. Germline V gene lookup returns CDR1 SGHTA and CDR2 FQGNSA. The CDR3: CASGSGAGQGNTIYF. The CDR3 DNA reads as TGTGCCAGCGGCTCGGGGGCGGGACAAGGAAACACCATATATTTT.

This clonotype was counted at least ten times. The rearrangement links TRBV28 to TRBJ2-3, with 9 bases aligning to TRBD2. Germline-derived CDR1 and CDR2 are MDHEN and SYDVKM. V lost 4 bases and J lost 5; bases outside the gene matches: 7. CDR3 size: 15 residues. The CDR3 protein is CASSSSGAPGDTQYF. The DNA for the CDR3 is TGTGCCAGCAGTTCTAGCGGGGCCCCGGGAGATACGCAGTATTTT.

At least ten counts were recorded for this clonotype. This sequence joins TRBV9 and TRBJ2-3; D remains unclear. V was cut by 0 bases and J by 2 bases, with 13 bases left in between. Germline loops: CDR1 SGDLS, CDR2 YYNGEE. This CDR3 has 16 amino acids. The CDR3 loop reads CASSVGQPEITDTQYF. DNA of the CDR3: TGTGCCAGCAGCGTAGGTCAGCCCGAAATCACAGATACGCAGTATTTT.

This clonotype appeared a single time. The CDR3 DNA is TGCGCCAGCCGAGACACCTTTAATGAGCAGTTCTTC. It specifies CASRDTFNEQFF. This chain uses TRBV5-1 with TRBJ2-1; D is uncertain. The length of the CDR3 is 12 residues. The germline CDR1 and CDR2 sequences are SGHRS and YFSETQ. Trimming cost V 7 bases and J 7 bases, with 12 bases left between them.

The CDR3 spells CSPTSGGAGDEQFF. For the CDR3, the DNA is TGCAGCCCGACTAGCGGGGGGGCAGGGGATGAGCAGTTCTTC. The chain recombines TRBV29-1 with TRBJ2-1, with TRBD2 matching 14 bases. This CDR3 has 14 residues. Per the germline V gene, CDR1 is SQVTM and CDR2 is ANQGSEA. The J segment lost 8 bases and the V segment lost 8 bases, leaving 8 bases of the junction unmatched.

There are a few counts of this clonotype. This chain uses TRBV5-8 with TRBJ1-1, with D tentatively TRBD1 (5 bases). CDR1 SGHTS and CDR2 YDEGEE come from the germline V gene. This CDR3 has 11 amino acids. The V end lost 7 bases, the J end lost 6 bases, and 10 bases lay between the germline ends. CDR3 loop: CASPRGAEAFF. In nucleotides, the CDR3 is TGTGCCAGCCCTCGGGGGGCTGAAGCTTTCTTT.

This clonotype was observed at least ten times. V gene TRBV20-1 combines with J gene TRBJ2-5; 8 bases match TRBD1. The CDR3 runs 14 residues. Germline trimming cut 6 bases from V and 2 bases from J; bases unmatched to any gene: 8. Germline V gene lookup returns CDR1 DFQATT and CDR2 SNEGSKA (reference sequence). CDR3 DNA: TGCAGTGCGGCCACACACAGGGGGCAAGAGACCCAGTACTTC. It yields the protein CSAATHRGQETQYF.

This clonotype showed up many times. CDR3 in amino acids: CAITTTAEGTEAFF. The CDR3 DNA follows: TGTGCCATCACCACGACAGCCGAAGGAACTGAAGCTTTCTTT. The chain carries TRBV10-3 and TRBJ1-1; a weak D match, TRBD1 (5 bases). The CDR3 extends over 14 amino acids. Trimming took off 7 bases at V and 5 bases at J, with 17 bases between the two ends. The germline CDR1 and CDR2 sequences are ENHRY and SYGVKD.

This clonotype was picked up many times. This chain joins TRBV20-1 and TRBJ2-7; 8 positions agree with TRBD2. This CDR3 is built from 12 residues. Germline V gene data show CDR1 as DFQATT and CDR2 as SNEGSKA (reference sequence). V lost 8 bases to trimming and J lost 6 bases; unmatched junction nucleotides: 9. The CDR3 loop is CSTQRAGGEQYF. CDR3 nucleotide sequence: TGCAGTACTCAACGGGCGGGGGGCGAGCAGTACTTC.

The sample holds many counts of this clonotype. The chain links TRBV18 to TRBJ2-1; 7 bases map to TRBD2. Germline trimming cut 1 base from V and 2 bases from J; bases unmatched to any gene: 5. Germline lookup yields CDR1 KGHSH and CDR2 LQKENI. CDR3 length: 16 residues. CDR3 sequence reads: CASSPRGGLAYNEQFF. The CDR3 coding sequence is TGTGCCAGCTCACCACGGGGGGGTTTGGCCTACAATGAGCAGTTCTTC.

The chain is built from TRBV19 and TRBJ2-1, with 9 bases fitting TRBD2. The V gene end was trimmed by 1 base and the J gene end by 9 bases; junction bases not matched to a gene: 10. CDR1 is LNHDA and CDR2 is SQIVND in the germline V gene (reference sequence). This CDR3 region has 16 residues. As DNA, the CDR3 is TGTGCCAGTAGTATAGCCCAAGTGGGACTAGCACTTGAGCAGTTCTTC. It yields the protein CASSIAQVGLALEQFF.

This clonotype was recorded at least ten times. The rearrangement links TRBV27 to TRBJ1-2; D not resolved. Germline V lookup: CDR1 MNHEY, CDR2 SMNVEV (reference sequence). The CDR3 spans 15 residues. Trimming took 3 bases from V and 1 from J, leaving 12 bases between them. CDR3 in amino acids: CASSFSRNVNYGYTF. The CDR3 bases are TGTGCCAGCAGTTTCTCTCGTAATGTTAACTATGGCTACACCTTC.

This clonotype showed up many times. The chain is built from TRBV18 and TRBJ1-4; 9 bases align to TRBD1. V lost 3 bases and J lost 7; bases outside the gene matches: 6. CDR3 size: 15 residues. Germline-derived CDR1 and CDR2 are KGHSH and LQKENI. CDR3 residues: CASSPPNRGREKLFF. The CDR3 DNA reads as TGTGCCAGCTCACCGCCTAACAGGGGGCGTGAAAAACTGTTTTTT.

Remarks on this clonotype: A much larger clonotype is one base distant, so this may be a read error. Likely a read error: the CDR3 ends without its conserved phenylalanine or tryptophan. The chain couples TRBV6-1 to TRBJ1-5, with D possibly being TRBD1 (5 bases). V was pared by 2 bases and J by 1 base, with 9 bases between. The CDR3 covers 15 residues. Per germline, CDR1 MNHNS and CDR2 SASEGT. The CDR3 loop is CASSESGGSNQPQHL. The CDR3 DNA reads as TGTGCCAGCAGTGAATCCGGGGGAAGCAATCAGCCCCAGCATCTT.